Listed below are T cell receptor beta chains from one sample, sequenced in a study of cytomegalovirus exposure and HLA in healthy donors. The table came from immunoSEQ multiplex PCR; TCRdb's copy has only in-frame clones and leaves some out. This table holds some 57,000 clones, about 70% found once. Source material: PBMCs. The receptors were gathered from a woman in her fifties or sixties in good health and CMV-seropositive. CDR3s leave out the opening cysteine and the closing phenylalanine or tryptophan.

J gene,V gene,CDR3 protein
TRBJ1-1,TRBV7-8,ASSLFAGEMNTEAF
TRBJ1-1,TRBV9,ASSAFRGQARGAF
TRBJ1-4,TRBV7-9,ASSLVFRFGGEKLF
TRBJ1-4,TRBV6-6,ASSYPPGSVEKLF
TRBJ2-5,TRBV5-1,ASSPGGPEPYQETQY
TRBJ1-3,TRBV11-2,ASSKRQGSIQTGNTIY
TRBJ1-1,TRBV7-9,ASQQGANLEAF
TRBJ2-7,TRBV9,ASSSGGASSYEQY
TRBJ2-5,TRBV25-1,ASSVGGGLGETQY
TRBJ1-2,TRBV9,ASSAKGTGGHYGYT
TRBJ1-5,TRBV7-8,ASSRNQGADQPQH
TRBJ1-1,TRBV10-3,AISEQGIGEAF
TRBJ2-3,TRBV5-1,ASSYEGSDTQY
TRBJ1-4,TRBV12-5,ASADRGLEKLF
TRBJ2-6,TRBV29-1,SVVSTSPEWGANVLT
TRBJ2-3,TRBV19,ASSLQTGSTDTQY
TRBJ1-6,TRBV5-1,ASSLLVRGDNSPLH
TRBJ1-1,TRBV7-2,ASSRTGYTEAF
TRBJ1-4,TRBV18,ASSPRGGLNEKLF
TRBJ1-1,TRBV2,ASSETVVNTEAF
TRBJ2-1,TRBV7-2,ASRQTSGAYNEQF
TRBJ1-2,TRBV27,ASSFYSGGDYGYT
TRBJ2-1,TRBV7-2,ASRRQGASNEQF
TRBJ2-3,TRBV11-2,ASSWRLAGKTDTQY
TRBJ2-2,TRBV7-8,ASSLVWGAGTGELF
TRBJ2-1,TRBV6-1,ASSVLLAGSSYNEQF
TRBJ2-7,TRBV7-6,ASSLLGLAGGYEQY
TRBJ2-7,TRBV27,ASGLSGTGLNEQY
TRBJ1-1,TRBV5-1,ASSIYRVGTEAF
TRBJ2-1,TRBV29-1,SVEGLTGGVYNEQF
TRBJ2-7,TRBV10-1,ASSESRGFRSYEQY
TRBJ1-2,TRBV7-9,SSSLDIGTGAHYGYT
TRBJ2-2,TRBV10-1,ASSERFGRDSNTGELF
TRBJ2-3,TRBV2,ASSESGNTQY
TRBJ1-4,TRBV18,ASSPRGQSNEKLF
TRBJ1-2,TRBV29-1,SVPGAGFGYT
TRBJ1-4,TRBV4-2,ASSALTGDDEKLF
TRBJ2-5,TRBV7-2,ASSLGRDQTQY
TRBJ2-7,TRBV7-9,SSSLVLGEQSYEQY
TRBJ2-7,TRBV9,ASSLGGYEQY